A single sample gave rise to the 15 T cell receptor beta chains below, sequenced in a study of blood T cell repertoires in COVID-19. Here immunoSEQ multiplex PCR was the method, and the copy in TCRdb shows in-frame clones only, minus some. The sample lists roughly 100,000 clones, approximately 86% occurring once. The specimen sequenced was peripheral blood. The receptors come from a woman aged 80 or older with acute or convalescent COVID-19.

The chain joins TRBV9 to TRBJ2-2; 12 bases align to TRBD2. CDR3 length: 15 amino acids. V was clipped by 2 bases and J by 6 bases; unmatched bases: 2. Germline V gene sequence: CDR1 SGDLS, CDR2 YYNGEE. The DNA of the CDR3 is TGTGCCAGCAGCGTCCTAGCGGGGGGGCCCGGGGAGCTGTTTTTT. It translates to CASSVLAGGPGELFF.

CDR3 sequence: CASSQEGRIYEQYF. CDR3 nucleotides: TGTGCCAGCAGCCAGGAGGGACGGATCTACGAGCAGTACTTC. This chain uses TRBV3-1 (or the pseudogene TRBV3-2) with TRBJ2-7, with D perhaps TRBD2 (6 bases). Germline CDR1 LGHDT, CDR2 YNNKEL (reference sequence). Trimming pared 3 bases from V and 3 bases from J, leaving 12 bases between. CDR3 size: 14 residues.

The CDR3 sequence is CASRFSGVFPGGYTF. The CDR3 DNA follows: TGTGCCAGCAGGTTCAGTGGAGTTTTCCCGGGGGGCTACACCTTC. V is TRBV28 and J is TRBJ1-2; D uncertain. V was shortened by 6 bases and J by 8 bases, with 22 bases between the two germline ends. Germline CDR1 reads MDHEN; CDR2 reads SYDVKM. The CDR3 is made up of 15 amino acids.

The CDR3 region is CAIREGQGAPGELFF. The CDR3 nucleotides are TGTGCCATCAGGGAGGGACAGGGGGCGCCCGGGGAGCTGTTTTTT. V gene TRBV10-3 combines with J gene TRBJ2-2, with 12 positions matching TRBD1. V was clipped by 6 bases and J by 6 bases; unmatched bases: 5. The CDR3 loop spans 15 amino acids. Germline V gene sequence: CDR1 ENHRY, CDR2 SYGVKD.

The V call is TRBV3-1 (or the pseudogene TRBV3-2), the J call TRBJ1-6; 7 nucleotides align to TRBD1. With V trimmed by 2 bases and J by 7 bases, 8 bases remained unmatched. The CDR3 spans 16 residues. Germline V CDR1 and CDR2: LGHDT, YNNKEL (reference sequence). The DNA of the CDR3 is TGTGCCAGCAGCCAAACCGGGACAGCGAAGAATTCACCCCTCCACTTT. It yields the protein CASSQTGTAKNSPLHF.

This chain uses TRBV7-9 with TRBJ1-1, with D unresolved. Trimming took off 4 bases at V and 7 bases at J, with 19 bases between the two ends. Germline V CDR1 and CDR2: SEHNR, FQNEAQ (reference sequence). The CDR3 is 15 amino acids. CDR3 protein: CASSYPKLEASEAFF. CDR3 nucleotides: TGTGCCAGCAGCTACCCTAAACTAGAGGCGAGTGAAGCTTTCTTT.

The V and J genes are TRBV7-2 and TRBJ2-1; a possible D gene is TRBD1 (6 bases). The CDR3 is made up of 13 amino acids. Germline CDR1 is SGHTA and CDR2 is FQGNSA. Trimming cost V 2 bases and J 6 bases, with 8 bases left between them. The CDR3, as DNA: TGTGCCAGCAGCTTACAACAGGGCAATGAGCAGTTCTTC. This translates into CASSLQQGNEQFF.

This rearrangement joins TRBV9 to TRBJ2-5; the match to TRBD1 covers 7 bases. Germline V gene lookup returns CDR1 SGDLS and CDR2 YYNGEE. Unmatched junction bases numbered 6, after V lost 0 bases and J lost 1 base. The CDR3 sequence is 16 residues long. The CDR3 region is CASSVGGGQGQETQYF. In DNA form, the CDR3 reads TGTGCCAGCAGCGTAGGAGGGGGCCAAGGCCAAGAGACCCAGTACTTC. Variable domain in full (rest from reference TRBV9 and TRBJ2-5): DSGVTQTPKHLITATGQRVTLRCSPRSGDLSVYWYQQSLDQGLQFLIQYYNGEERAKGNILERFSAQQFPDLHSELNLSSLELGDSALYFCASSVGGGQGQETQYFGPGTRLLVL.

The chain recombines TRBV7-9 with TRBJ1-1; 9 nucleotides agree with TRBD1. Per germline, CDR1 SEHNR and CDR2 FQNEAQ (reference sequence). The V segment lost 5 bases and the J segment 11 bases; nucleotides outside the gene matches: 9. The CDR3 is made up of 13 amino acids. CDR3 in DNA: TGTGCCAGCAGCCCCACAGGGGGCGCGTTGGCTTTCTTT. Its protein is CASSPTGGALAFF.

The chain is built from TRBV5-1 and TRBJ2-7; TRBD1 matches at 11 bases. Trimming took 4 bases from V and 8 from J; bases not matched to a gene: 14. CDR3 size: 16 residues. Germline V gene sequence: CDR1 SGHRS, CDR2 YFSETQ. CDR3 residues: CASSEGQGEFNHKQYF. The CDR3 region has the DNA TGCGCCAGCAGCGAGGGACAGGGGGAGTTCAACCACAAGCAGTACTTC.

V and J are TRBV3-1 (or the pseudogene TRBV3-2) and TRBJ2-2, with D perhaps TRBD2 (6 bases). Trimming shortened V by 2 bases and J by 2 bases, and 12 bases separated the two germline ends. Looked up from germline, CDR1 is LGHDT and CDR2 is YNNKEL (reference sequence). The CDR3 has 16 amino acids. CDR3 sequence reads: CASSQPKGTNTGELFF. The CDR3 nucleotides read TGTGCCAGCAGCCAACCCAAGGGGACTAACACCGGGGAGCTGTTTTTT.

The genes are TRBV16 and TRBJ2-7; 9 nucleotides agree with TRBD1. The germline V gene has CDR1 KGHSY and CDR2 FQNENV. The CDR3 covers 17 residues. After removal of 4 bases from V and 4 bases from J, the junction contained 14 bases not matched to a gene. This CDR3 reads CASSPPLRTGAKYEQYF. The CDR3 DNA reads as TGTGCCAGCAGCCCCCCGCTGCGGACAGGGGCTAAGTACGAGCAGTACTTC.

This chain joins TRBV19 and TRBJ2-3; TRBD2 aligns across 10 bases. V lost 5 bases to trimming and J lost 3 bases; unmatched junction nucleotides: 5. The germline V gene encodes CDR1 LNHDA and CDR2 SQIVND (reference sequence). The CDR3 runs to 15 residues. The CDR3 spells CASSPLAGATDTQYF. The CDR3 DNA sequence: TGTGCCAGTAGTCCCCTAGCGGGGGCTACAGATACGCAGTATTTT.

V is TRBV12-3 or TRBV12-4 and J is TRBJ1-1; a weak D match, TRBD1 (5 bases). The CDR3 extends over 13 amino acids. Trimming removed 3 bases from V and 5 bases from J, with 10 bases in between. The CDR3 bases are TGTGCCAGCAGTTTTCGGGGGGGTACTGAAGCTTTCTTT. Its protein product is CASSFRGGTEAFF.

The V call is TRBV4-2, the J call TRBJ2-1, with a possible D match to TRBD2 (6 bases). Germline V gene sequence: CDR1 LGHNA, CDR2 YNFKEQ. The CDR3 runs 11 residues. V was pared by 3 bases and J by 9 bases, with 6 bases between. The CDR3 reads CASSQGGEQFF. The CDR3 DNA reads TGTGCCAGCAGCCAGGGGGGTGAGCAGTTCTTC.